Detailed here is one T cell receptor beta chain. As yet, its antigen is unknown. The data originate from a study of shared clonotypes between healthy human individuals. CD45RO-negative cells were positively selected for CCR7, leaving out terminally differentiated effector memory CD45RA+ cells. Study results and limitations: Researchers found naive subsets generally carried larger estimated richness than memory subsets. Generation probabilities were higher for clonotypes shared across all four sorted-subset donors than for unshared ones.

This CDR3 contains 18 residues. CDR1 is MDHEN, CDR2 SYDVKM, per germline. Trimming stripped 3 bases from V and 0 bases from J, with 19 bases between. Source study methods: Quality scores were absent from the junction-only immunoSEQ sequences, so filtering differed. The method was immunoSEQ multiplex PCR; TCRdb's version includes in-frame clones alone and lacks a portion of them. V and J calls and clone size come straight from that table; D and trimming were deduced from the DNA. Of roughly 2 million clones in the sample, approximately 95% were seen once. The chain recombines TRBV28 with TRBJ2-3; TRBD1 might be the D (6 bases). What was sequenced was naive CD8+ T cells sorted from blood. The TCR originated in a man between 18 and 29 years old in good health. DNA of the CDR3: TGTGCCAGCAGTTTGGGGGACCCCAGGGGCTCTAGCACAGATACGCAGTATTTT. Protein: CASSLGDPRGSSTDTQYF.